Following are 23 T cell receptor beta chains from one sample sequenced in a study of cytomegalovirus exposure and HLA in healthy donors. PCR was performed using 60 Vbeta and 13 Jbeta primers. The protocol was immunoSEQ multiplex PCR, while the TCRdb copy is restricted to in-frame clones and leaves out a portion. Of about 120,000 clones in the sample, around 76% were seen once. Input material: PBMCs. These receptors came from a man aged 60 to 75 in good health and CMV-seropositive.

The J gene is TRBJ1-5, the V gene TRBV28; TRBD1 matches at 7 bases. The CDR3 runs to 14 residues. Per the germline V gene, CDR1 is MDHEN and CDR2 is SYDVKM. J gave up 0 bases and V 8 bases, and 4 bases lay outside the gene matches. In nucleotides, the CDR3 is TGTGCCAGCCTCAGGGGGGATAGCAATCAGCCCCAGCATTTT. Amino acid sequence: CASLRGDSNQPQHF.

The chain has TRBV28 and TRBJ1-5, with TRBD1 matching 7 bases. V gave up 3 bases and J gave up 3 bases; unmatched junction bases: 11. There are 17 residues in the CDR3. The germline gives CDR1 MDHEN, CDR2 SYDVKM. This chain's CDR3 is CASSFNFVRGFNQPQHF. CDR3 coding DNA: TGTGCCAGCAGTTTTAATTTCGTCAGGGGGTTCAATCAGCCCCAGCATTTT. Looking up the rest from reference TRBV28 and TRBJ1-5 gives the full variable domain: DVKVTQSSRYLVKRTGEKVFLECVQDMDHENMFWYRQDPGLGLRLIYFSYDVKMKEKGDIPEGYSVSREKKERFSLILESASTNQTSMYLCASSFNFVRGFNQPQHFGDGTRLSIL.

This clone was recorded a few times. This chain connects TRBV18 to TRBJ2-7, with TRBD2 matching over 15 bases. Per germline, CDR1 KGHSH and CDR2 LQKENI. This CDR3 spans 19 amino acids. V was clipped by 4 bases and J by 0 bases; unmatched bases: 10. The CDR3 loop reads CASSQKGTSGRTLSYEQYF. CDR3 DNA: TGTGCCAGCTCACAAAAAGGGACTAGCGGGAGGACCCTCTCCTACGAGCAGTACTTC. Full variable domain (missing parts from reference TRBV18 and TRBJ2-7): NAGVMQNPRHLVRRRGQEARLRCSPMKGHSHVYWYRQLPEEGLKFMVYLQKENIIDESGMPKERFSAEFPKEGPSILRIQQVVRGDSAAYFCASSQKGTSGRTLSYEQYFGPGTRLTVT.

The chain carries TRBV9 and TRBJ1-2, with 10 positions matching TRBD1. Unmatched junction bases numbered 4, after V lost 4 bases and J lost 4 bases. This CDR3 spans 14 amino acids. Germline loops: CDR1 SGDLS, CDR2 YYNGEE. CDR3 sequence: CASSPWDRGYGYTF. The CDR3 DNA sequence: TGTGCCAGCAGCCCTTGGGACAGGGGCTATGGCTACACCTTC.

The chain joins TRBV6-1 to TRBJ1-2, with 10 bases matching TRBD1. The V segment lost 4 bases and the J segment 4 bases; nucleotides outside the gene matches: 6. The CDR3 spans 15 residues. The germline V gene encodes CDR1 MNHNS and CDR2 SASEGT. The CDR3 sequence: CASSVGTGAFYGYTF. The CDR3 DNA follows: TGTGCCAGCAGTGTGGGGACAGGGGCGTTCTATGGCTACACCTTC.

V and J are TRBV5-4 and TRBJ2-2, with a tentative D call TRBD2 (5 bases). The CDR3 length is 13 residues. Germline V gives CDR1 SGHNT, CDR2 YYREEE (reference sequence). Trimming removed 2 bases from V and 5 bases from J, with 7 bases in between. CDR3 DNA sequence: TGTGCCAGCAGCTTCCGAGGGACCGGGGAGCTGTTTTTT. Translation: CASSFRGTGELFF.

The V call is TRBV9, the J call TRBJ2-1, with D tentatively TRBD2 (5 bases). V dropped 6 bases and J dropped 1 base, with 14 bases sitting between them. The CDR3 covers 15 residues. The germline gives CDR1 SGDLS, CDR2 YYNGEE. CDR3 residues: CASTLDGVSYNEQFF. The DNA of the CDR3 is TGTGCCAGCACCTTAGACGGGGTGTCCTACAATGAGCAGTTCTTC.

The chain combines TRBV2 with TRBJ2-5; 10 positions match TRBD2. The CDR3 has 15 residues. Germline CDR1 reads SNHLY; CDR2 reads FYNNEI. V lost 1 base and J lost 3; bases outside the gene matches: 2. CDR3 coding DNA: TGTGCCAGCAGTGAAGTAGCGGGAGGAAAAGAGACCCAGTACTTC. Protein: CASSEVAGGKETQYF.

This clone appeared once. This chain connects TRBV30 to TRBJ2-1; 8 bases align to TRBD1. The germline V gene encodes CDR1 GTSNPN and CDR2 SVGIG (reference sequence). V lost 1 base to trimming and J lost 0 bases; unmatched junction nucleotides: 11. The CDR3 length is 18 residues. CDR3 sequence reads: CAWSGAGGLRSSYNEQFF. The CDR3 region has the DNA TGTGCCTGGAGTGGTGCAGGGGGCCTGAGGAGCTCCTACAATGAGCAGTTCTTC.

The chain couples TRBV28 to TRBJ2-7, with TRBD1 identical over 8 bases. This CDR3 contains 12 residues. The ends lost 8 bases at V and 6 bases at J; junction bases unmatched: 6. Germline V gives CDR1 MDHEN, CDR2 SYDVKM. CDR3 DNA: TGTGCCAGCTCGACAGGGGATAGCGAGCAGTACTTC. Protein: CASSTGDSEQYF.

In its sample, this clone was seen a few times. The CDR3 nucleotides read TGTGCCAGCAGTTTCAGACAGCCCCATAACTATGGCTACACCTTC. This codes for CASSFRQPHNYGYTF. This chain joins TRBV6-5 and TRBJ1-2, with D perhaps TRBD1 (5 bases). Germline lookup yields CDR1 MNHEY and CDR2 SVGAGI. V lost 4 bases to trimming and J lost 1 base, with 13 bases between them. The CDR3 contains 15 residues.

V gene TRBV6-6 combines with J gene TRBJ2-5; 8 bases are a match to TRBD2. The V and J ends lost 7 bases and 5 bases, in that order; junction bases with no gene match: 15. The CDR3 runs to 16 residues. In germline, CDR1 is MNHNY, CDR2 SVGAGI (reference sequence). The DNA for the CDR3 is TGTGCCAGCACCGGAGGGAAGCGGGAGTTGCGTGAGACCCAGTACTTC. Translation: CASTGGKRELRETQYF.

This rearrangement joins TRBV6-5 to TRBJ1-1, with D possibly matching TRBD1 (5 bases). Germline V gene sequence: CDR1 MNHEY, CDR2 SVGAGI. V was clipped by 0 bases and J by 5 bases, with 10 bases between them. CDR3 size: 14 residues. This chain's CDR3 is CASSYSGGRTEAFF. In DNA form, the CDR3 reads TGTGCCAGCAGTTACTCCGGGGGTAGGACTGAAGCTTTCTTT.

This clone occurred a few times. In DNA form, the CDR3 reads TGTGCCAGCAGTTTATTTCGGACAGGGTTCATTCACACCGGGGAGCTGTTTTTT. It yields the protein CASSLFRTGFIHTGELFF. The chain combines TRBV28 with TRBJ2-2, with TRBD1 matching 8 bases. This CDR3 has 18 amino acids. From germline, CDR1 is MDHEN and CDR2 SYDVKM. V lost 1 base to trimming and J lost 3 bases; unmatched junction nucleotides: 10.

The V call is TRBV19, the J call TRBJ2-3, with a possible D match to TRBD2 (5 bases). The V gene lost 7 bases and the J gene lost 0 bases, with 17 bases spanning the gap. CDR3 length: 16 residues. Germline V gene lookup returns CDR1 LNHDA and CDR2 SQIVND (reference sequence). CDR3 residues: CASKGGLFFSTDTQYF. The CDR3 nucleotides are TGTGCCAGTAAGGGCGGGCTTTTTTTTAGCACAGATACGCAGTATTTT.

This clone showed up just once. The chain links TRBV2 to TRBJ1-6, with 8 bases matching TRBD1. The J segment lost 8 bases and the V segment lost 6 bases, leaving 3 bases of the junction unmatched. The CDR3 spans 13 residues. The germline CDR1 and CDR2 sequences are SNHLY and FYNNEI. The CDR3 protein is CASSGTGYSPLHF. The CDR3 DNA reads as TGTGCCAGCAGCGGGACAGGCTATTCACCCCTCCACTTT.

The chain has TRBV11-2 and TRBJ2-5; 13 positions match TRBD2. With the DNA end fitting TRBJ2-7 better, the J assignment may be wrong. The CDR3 has 17 residues. From germline, CDR1 is SGHAT and CDR2 FQNNGV. CDR3 in amino acids: CASSPRTSGRRSYEQYF. As DNA, the CDR3 is TGTGCCAGCAGCCCCCGGACTAGCGGGAGAAGGTCCTACGAGCAGTACTTC.

The DNA for the CDR3 is TGCGCCAGCAGCTTGGGCGCAGGGGATGAGCAGTTCTTC. As protein: CASSLGAGDEQFF. The chain is built from TRBV5-1 and TRBJ2-1; maybe TRBD1 (6 bases). Germline V gene data show CDR1 as SGHRS and CDR2 as YFSETQ. The CDR3 consists of 13 residues. Trimming took 0 bases from V and 8 from J, leaving 9 bases between them.

The V call is TRBV6-4, the J call TRBJ2-1, with 12 bases fitting TRBD2. The germline gives CDR1 MRHNA, CDR2 SNTAGT. J gave up 3 bases and V 2 bases, and 23 bases lay outside the gene matches. CDR3 length equals 23 residues. The CDR3 DNA follows: TGTGCCAGCAGTGACGATCGGACTAGCGGGAATACGCGAAAACCGGGGTTCTACAATGAGCAGTTCTTC. This encodes CASSDDRTSGNTRKPGFYNEQFF.

The rearrangement uses TRBV19 and TRBJ1-5, with D unresolved. The V gene's germline CDR1 is LNHDA and CDR2 SQIVND (reference sequence). The CDR3 is made up of 13 amino acids. Trimming removed 3 bases from V and 3 bases from J, with 6 bases in between. DNA for the CDR3: TGTGCCAGTAGTATCCAGTACAATCAGCCCCAGCATTTT. It encodes CASSIQYNQPQHF.

This chain links TRBV7-3 with TRBJ2-1; 9 bases map to TRBD1. Per the germline V gene, CDR1 is SGHTA and CDR2 is FQGTGA. After removal of 4 bases from V and 7 bases from J, the junction contained 11 bases not matched to a gene. The length of the CDR3 is 16 residues. The CDR3 sequence is CASSSPGGTGRNEQFF. For the CDR3, the DNA is TGTGCCAGCAGCTCCCCAGGCGGGACAGGGAGGAATGAGCAGTTCTTC.

In this sample, this clone turned up a few times. V is TRBV10-1 and J is TRBJ2-1; D possibly corresponds to TRBD1 (5 bases). CDR3 size: 14 residues. Germline CDR1 WNHNN, CDR2 SYGVQD (reference sequence). V lost 4 bases and J lost 4, with 11 bases in between. This CDR3 is CASSVSRDYNEQFF. CDR3 nucleotides: TGCGCCAGCAGTGTGAGCAGGGATTACAATGAGCAGTTCTTC.

The V call is TRBV11-1, the J call TRBJ2-3, with 8 bases that match TRBD1. CDR3 size: 15 residues. Germline loops: CDR1 SGHAT, CDR2 FQDESV (reference sequence). Trimming took 5 bases from V and 4 from J; bases not matched to a gene: 8. This CDR3 reads CASSLRQGPPDTQYF. DNA of the CDR3: TGTGCCAGCAGCCTCAGACAGGGGCCCCCAGATACGCAGTATTTT.